This is a list of T cell receptor beta chains from one sample in a study of blood T cell repertoires in COVID-19. TCRdb's copy holds only in-frame clones and misses some; the assay was immunoSEQ multiplex PCR. The repertoire holds some 98,000 clones, with 75% to 90% as singletons. The specimen was peripheral blood. The origin of the receptors is a human donor in a cohort sampled during active COVID-19. Each CDR3 is given with its conserved first and last residue. The D gene is left open where the match is weak. Size tells how often a clone was seen (once, few, many) or the class of an expanded clone, and some rows leave it out.

CDR3 DNA,CDR3 protein,D gene,V gene,J gene,clone size
TGTGCCAGCAGCCCCAAGACAGGACACTACGAGCAGTACTTC,CASSPKTGHYEQYF,NA,TRBV7-9,TRBJ2-7,NA
TGCGCCAGCAGGCCGGGAGTCACCTTC,CASRPGVTF,NA,TRBV23-1,TRBJ1-2,NA
TGTGCCAGCAGCCCCCCCTTAGGGCTAGCGAGGACCCAGTACTTC,CASSPPLGLARTQYF,NA,TRBV3-1/TRBV3-2,TRBJ2-5,NA
TGTGCCAGCAGCGTAGGGCAGGGAAGCGAGCAGTACTTC,CASSVGQGSEQYF,NA,TRBV9,TRBJ2-7,NA
TGTGCCAGCAGCTATAGGCGGGATCCCACAATATTCAATGAGCAGTTCTTC,CASSYRRDPTIFNEQFF,NA,TRBV7-8,TRBJ2-1,once
TGCGCCAGCAGACTAGGGACAGGGGACGAAAAACTGTTTTTT,CASRLGTGDEKLFF,TRBD1,TRBV5-1,TRBJ1-4,NA
TGTGCCAGCTCACCGCTAGGGGATGGCAATCAGCCCCAGCATTTT,CASSPLGDGNQPQHF,NA,TRBV18,TRBJ1-5,NA
TGCGCCAGCAGTCAGGACAGGGGGCGAGGTGAGACCCAGTACTTC,CASSQDRGRGETQYF,TRBD1,TRBV5-1,TRBJ2-5,NA
TGTGCCAGCAGTTTATGGTCTAGCGGGAACTACGAGCAGTACTTC,CASSLWSSGNYEQYF,TRBD2,TRBV28,TRBJ2-7,NA
TGTGCCAGCAGCTTACTAGGGGAACCCTATAATTCACCCCTCCACTTT,CASSLLGEPYNSPLHF,NA,TRBV7-3,TRBJ1-6,few
TGCGCCAGCAGCTTGGGTGGGAGCCAAGAGACCCAGTACTTC,CASSLGGSQETQYF,NA,TRBV5-1,TRBJ2-5,NA
TGTGCCAGCAGCTCATACAGGGGGGACACTGAAGCTTTCTTT,CASSSYRGDTEAFF,TRBD1,TRBV9,TRBJ1-1,NA
TGCGCCAGCAGCTTGGTGACTAGCAACAACGAGCAGTACTTC,CASSLVTSNNEQYF,TRBD2,TRBV5-1,TRBJ2-7,NA
TGTGCCAGCAGTTACGGGAGTTGGACTGAAGCTTTCTTT,CASSYGSWTEAFF,NA,TRBV6-6,TRBJ1-1,NA
TGCGCCAGCAAGGGACTAGCGGGAGTCGGGGCCTACGAGCAGTACTTC,CASKGLAGVGAYEQYF,TRBD2,TRBV5-1,TRBJ2-7,NA
TGTGCCAGCTCACCCGACAGGGCCCACCATCAGCCCCAGCATTTT,CASSPDRAHHQPQHF,TRBD1,TRBV18,TRBJ1-5,NA
TGTGCCAGCAGCCAACATCGGACAGCCGATAATGAAAAACTGTTTTTT,CASSQHRTADNEKLFF,NA,TRBV3-1/TRBV3-2,TRBJ1-4,NA
TGTGCCACTGAGAGGGCAGGGGCGTTCAGTCAGCCCCAGCATTTT,CATERAGAFSQPQHF,NA,TRBV6-5,TRBJ1-5,NA
TGTGCCAGCAGTTTAGTGACAAGCTTCTACGAGCAGTACTTC,CASSLVTSFYEQYF,NA,TRBV28,TRBJ2-7,NA
TGTGCCAGCAGCGCAGTGTCTGGATCCGGGGGGGGCTACACCTTC,CASSAVSGSGGGYTF,NA,TRBV2,TRBJ1-2,once
TGTGCCAGCTCACCATTGGGGCCCACAGATACGCAGTATTTT,CASSPLGPTDTQYF,NA,TRBV18,TRBJ2-3,NA
TGTGCCAGCAGCAAAAGTCCCGTACTTTACGAGCAGTACTTC,CASSKSPVLYEQYF,NA,TRBV21-1,TRBJ2-7,NA
TGTGCCAGCAGCGTAGGCCCCACCGTAGCGGGACACGAGCAGTACTTC,CASSVGPTVAGHEQYF,TRBD2,TRBV9,TRBJ2-7,once
TGTGCCAGCAGCCACAGACGGACAGATTCGCATCATGAAAAACTGTTTTTT,CASSHRRTDSHHEKLFF,NA,TRBV14,TRBJ1-4,NA
TGTGCCAGTAGTCCCCCCCGGGTTGGCCTCAATTCACCCCTCCACTTT,CASSPPRVGLNSPLHF,NA,TRBV19,TRBJ1-6,NA
TGTGCCAGCAGTTGGAGCGTTCTGCCGAGAGACTATGGCTACACCTTC,CASSWSVLPRDYGYTF,NA,TRBV28,TRBJ1-2,NA
TGTGCCAGCAGCTTAGCGGGGGGTAGCAATCAGCCCCAGCATTTT,CASSLAGGSNQPQHF,NA,TRBV7-2,TRBJ1-5,NA
TGTGCCAGCAGCTTGGCTCTATTTAGCAATCAGCCCCAGCATTTT,CASSLALFSNQPQHF,NA,TRBV5-5,TRBJ1-5,NA
TGTGCCTGGAGCCAACAGACCTACGGCGAGCAGTACTTC,CAWSQQTYGEQYF,NA,TRBV30,TRBJ2-7,NA
TGTGCCAGCAACCTCCTCCAGGGTAACACTGAAGCTTTCTTT,CASNLLQGNTEAFF,NA,TRBV7-9,TRBJ1-1,NA
TGTGCCAGCTCACCTAGGGACAGTTTTGAAGCTTTCTTT,CASSPRDSFEAFF,TRBD1,TRBV18,TRBJ1-1,NA
TGTGCCAGCAGTACGGGACTCGGACACCAAGAGACCCAGTACTTC,CASSTGLGHQETQYF,NA,TRBV6-5,TRBJ2-5,NA
TGTGCCACTGGGGGTCTGACAGGGGATGGCTACACCTTC,CATGGLTGDGYTF,TRBD1,TRBV19,TRBJ1-2,once
TGTGCCACCTACGGGTATAGCAATCAGCCCCAGCATTTT,CATYGYSNQPQHF,NA,TRBV5-7,TRBJ1-5,NA
TGCGCCAGCAGACGGATGGGACTAGCGGGAGCCCCCGAGTCCTACAATGAGCAGTTCTTC,CASRRMGLAGAPESYNEQFF,TRBD2,TRBV10-1,TRBJ2-1,NA
TGTGCCAGCAGTGAAGTGGGCAGGGAGGTTGGCTTC,CASSEVGREVGF,NA,TRBV2,TRBJ2-7,NA
TGTGCCACCAGCACCTACGACTGGCCTCCCTACGAGCAGTACTTC,CATSTYDWPPYEQYF,NA,TRBV15,TRBJ2-7,NA
TGTGCCAGCACCCCCGGAGCGGGGAACTACGAGCAGTACTTC,CASTPGAGNYEQYF,TRBD2,TRBV28,TRBJ2-7,many
TGTGCCAGCTCACCATGGGGGGACGGAGGAAACACCATATATTTT,CASSPWGDGGNTIYF,NA,TRBV18,TRBJ1-3,NA
TGTGCCAGCAGTTTTGGGACAGCTAATGAAAAACTGTTTTTT,CASSFGTANEKLFF,TRBD1,TRBV28,TRBJ1-4,NA
TGTGCCAGCAGTTTTATAAGACAGCACGAAGCTTTCTTT,CASSFIRQHEAFF,NA,TRBV12-3/TRBV12-4,TRBJ1-1,NA
TGTGCCAGCAACACTAAGCCCGGGGAGCTGTTTTTT,CASNTKPGELFF,NA,TRBV11-2,TRBJ2-2,NA
TGTGCCAGCTCACCGGAACTAGGGGAAAAACTGTTTTTT,CASSPELGEKLFF,NA,TRBV18,TRBJ1-4,few
TGTGCCAGCAGTTACCGGGACAGGGCAAACAATGAGCAGTTCTTC,CASSYRDRANNEQFF,TRBD1,TRBV2,TRBJ2-1,many
TGTGCCGTAAGACTAGCGAGGAGCTCCTACAATGAGCAGTTCTTC,CAVRLARSSYNEQFF,TRBD2,TRBV2,TRBJ2-1,NA
TGTGCCAGCAGCCAATTGGGACAGGGTCTAGGTGGGAGGGCTCATGAGCAGTTCTTC,CASSQLGQGLGGRAHEQFF,TRBD1,TRBV4-2,TRBJ2-1,NA
TGTGCCACCAGTGATTTAGCGGGCGGCGAGCAGTACTTC,CATSDLAGGEQYF,NA,TRBV24-1,TRBJ2-7,NA
TGTGCCACGGAGCGGGCGAGCTCCTACAATGAGCAGTTCTTC,CATERASSYNEQFF,NA,TRBV10-3,TRBJ2-1,NA
TGTGCCACCAGTGATTCCCCTCTGGGCGAACGGGGGCGGGAGGCGGATGAGCAGTTCTTC,CATSDSPLGERGREADEQFF,TRBD2,TRBV24-1,TRBJ2-1,NA
TGTGCCAGCTCCGGGGACAGGGTCTACGAGCAGTACTTC,CASSGDRVYEQYF,TRBD1,TRBV18,TRBJ2-7,few
TGTGCCAGCACCGTGGAAAGGGGCTACGAGCAGTACTTC,CASTVERGYEQYF,NA,TRBV2,TRBJ2-7,NA
TGTGCCAGCAGCGTACCCGGGACAGCTCATCAGCCCCAGCATTTT,CASSVPGTAHQPQHF,TRBD1,TRBV7-2,TRBJ1-5,NA
TGTGCCAGCTCACCCCGGGACTATCTACCCGGGGAGCTGTTTTTT,CASSPRDYLPGELFF,TRBD2,TRBV18,TRBJ2-2,NA
TGCGCCAGCAGCTTGGAGGACATCCACGAGCAGTACTTC,CASSLEDIHEQYF,NA,TRBV5-1,TRBJ2-7,NA